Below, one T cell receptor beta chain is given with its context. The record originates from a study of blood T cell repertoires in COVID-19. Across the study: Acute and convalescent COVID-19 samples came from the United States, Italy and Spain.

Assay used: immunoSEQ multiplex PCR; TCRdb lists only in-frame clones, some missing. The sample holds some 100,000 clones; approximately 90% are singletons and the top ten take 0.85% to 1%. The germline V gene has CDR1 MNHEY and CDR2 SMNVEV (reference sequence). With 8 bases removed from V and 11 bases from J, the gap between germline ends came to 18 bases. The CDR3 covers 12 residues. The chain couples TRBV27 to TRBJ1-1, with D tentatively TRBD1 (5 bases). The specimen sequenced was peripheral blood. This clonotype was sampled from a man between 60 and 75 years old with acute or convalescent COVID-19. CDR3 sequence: CASGPFLGGAFF. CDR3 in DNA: TGTGCCAGCGGTCCCTTTTTGGGGGGTGCTTTCTTT.